The clone carrying this T cell receptor (beta chain) was detected only a few times. Its antigen is not identified. The sample originates from a study of beta chain features in type 1 diabetes. What was sequenced were expressed TCRB transcripts, since all of the isolated RNA had been reverse transcribed. Sequencing used immunoSEQ multiplex PCR; TCRdb keeps in-frame clones, though not all of them. Seen here are 600,000 to 700,000 clones, around an eighth observed once, and the top ten hold around 0.12%. Study-level results: Whether TCRB rearrangement is influenced by HLA type went unresolved here. Amplification by PCR could prefer shorter templates, with the same effect in patients and controls. The study found moderately but significantly shorter TCRB CDR3s in all four CD4+ subsets of Type 1 diabetes patients.

The germline V and J ends were trimmed by 4 bases and 9 bases, with 10 bases remaining between them. Looked up from germline, CDR1 is MDHEN and CDR2 is SYDVKM. The CDR3 is made up of 11 amino acids. The origin of this receptor is a man aged 25-40 years with type 1 diabetes. V usage is TRBV28 and J usage is TRBJ2-7; D is undetermined. Sample: naive CD4+ T cells from blood. CDR3 nucleotides: TGTGCCAGCAGTTCGCCGTCCCTGCAGTACTTC. Translated: CASSSPSLQYF.